The T cell receptor beta chain under discussion was sequenced for a study of blood T cell repertoires in COVID-19. Study at large: The analysed material was cDNA or gDNA that came from T cells, B-cell-depleted T cells, or PBMCs.

Germline lookup yields CDR1 SGHRS and CDR2 YFSETQ. The CDR3 totals 18 residues. V lost 0 bases, J lost 0 bases, and 7 bases stayed unmatched. Original data processing: Counts of nucleated cells, estimated from reference gene primer amplification, were obtained. TCRdb keeps only in-frame clones here, not all; method: immunoSEQ multiplex PCR. V, J and clone size are those of that table, while D and trimming were read from the DNA. The sample has over 200,000 clones; around four fifths are singletons. The receptor's source is an elderly man with acute or convalescent COVID-19. The rearrangement links TRBV5-1 to TRBJ2-3; 10 nucleotides align to TRBD2. The sequencing input was peripheral blood. In DNA form, the CDR3 reads TGCGCCAGCAGCTTGGAACTAGCGGGGTTTGCTAGCACAGATACGCAGTATTTT. Residues: CASSLELAGFASTDTQYF.